The 31 T cell receptor beta chains below all came from one sample that was sequenced in a study of CD8+ T cells in alopecia areata. After isolation, RNA underwent reverse transcription to generate cDNA as the sequencing template. The data were produced by immunoSEQ multiplex PCR, yet TCRdb's version contains in-frame clones alone and is incomplete. The sample includes tens of thousands of clones, 25% to 30% seen only once; the top ten take under 15%. The treatment here: oral pan-JAK inhibitor, 5-10 mg twice daily. The material sequenced was CD8+ T cells sorted from blood, taken at week 4, from a patient treated with tofacitinib. Receptors were obtained from a human donor with alopecia areata.

This clone was counted a few times. This chain joins TRBV29-1 and TRBJ2-3; tentatively, D is TRBD2 (6 bases). The V end was cut by 7 bases, the J end by 2 bases, with 10 bases between. The CDR3 is 12 amino acids. Per germline, CDR1 SQVTM and CDR2 ANQGSEA. This CDR3 is CSDRDFTDTQYF. The CDR3 DNA follows: TGCAGCGACCGGGACTTCACAGATACGCAGTATTTT.

This chain connects TRBV27 to TRBJ2-7; unclear D gene. Trimming removed 3 bases at V and 6 bases at J, with 3 bases between. The CDR3 length is 10 residues. Germline assignment: CDR1 MNHEY and CDR2 SMNVEV (reference sequence). CDR3 protein: CASSLAEQYF. CDR3 DNA sequence: TGTGCCAGCAGTTTGGCCGAGCAGTACTTC.

This chain links TRBV7-2 with TRBJ2-5, with unresolved D. This CDR3 is built from 17 residues. CDR1 is SGHTA and CDR2 is FQGNSA in the germline V gene. Trimming left V 3 bases short and J 2 bases short, with 19 bases between. The CDR3 bases are TGTGCCAGCAGCTTTCCCAGCACTATTTACGAACAAGAGACCCAGTACTTC. Residues: CASSFPSTIYEQETQYF.

The chain joins TRBV29-1 to TRBJ2-7; TRBD2 matches at 13 bases. The CDR3 is made up of 14 amino acids. The ends lost 6 bases at V and 4 bases at J; junction bases unmatched: 6. Germline V CDR1 and CDR2: SQVTM, ANQGSEA. The CDR3 is CSVELAGGRYEQYF. The CDR3 DNA sequence: TGCAGCGTCGAACTAGCGGGAGGGCGTTACGAGCAGTACTTC.

V and J are TRBV9 and TRBJ2-1; D not resolved. In germline, CDR1 is SGDLS, CDR2 YYNGEE. The CDR3 extends over 14 amino acids. Trimming shortened V by 3 bases and J by 1 base, and 8 bases separated the two germline ends. This chain's CDR3 is CASSDSLSYNEQFF. The DNA of the CDR3 is TGTGCCAGCAGCGACAGCCTTTCCTACAATGAGCAGTTCTTC.

The table lists this clone with a few counts. The rearrangement links TRBV7-9 to TRBJ1-2; D gene ambiguous. V dropped 2 bases and J dropped 4 bases, with 11 bases sitting between them. Germline V gene lookup returns CDR1 SEHNR and CDR2 FQNEAQ (reference sequence). This CDR3 has 14 residues. CDR3 loop: CASSLTGLSYGYTF. CDR3 coding DNA: TGTGCCAGCAGCTTAACGGGGTTGAGCTATGGCTACACCTTC.

This chain uses TRBV6-4 with TRBJ1-5; 11 bases map to TRBD1. The V gene's germline CDR1 is MRHNA and CDR2 SNTAGT. With 3 bases clipped from V and 8 bases from J, the junction kept 3 bases outside the gene matches. The CDR3 is 14 amino acids. Here the CDR3 DNA reads TGTGCCAGCAGTGAGGACAGGGGGCTGGAGCCCCAGCATTTT. This translates into CASSEDRGLEPQHF.

The gene calls are TRBV2 and TRBJ2-2; the D is unclear. V was cut by 4 bases and J by 4 bases, with 13 bases left in between. Germline V gene data show CDR1 as SNHLY and CDR2 as FYNNEI. This CDR3 is 15 amino acids long. The CDR3: CASSGGQTSTGELFF. The CDR3 DNA reads as TGTGCCAGCAGTGGAGGTCAGACCAGCACCGGGGAGCTGTTTTTT.

The V call is TRBV7-2, the J call TRBJ1-2, with D tentatively TRBD1 (5 bases). Germline values: CDR1 SGHTA, CDR2 FQGNSA. V was trimmed by 7 bases and J by 6 bases, leaving 15 bases between them. The CDR3 covers 13 residues. The CDR3 bases are TGTGCCAGCACCACTACCAGGGCGGATGGCTACACCTTC. It codes for CASTTTRADGYTF.

This clone has a handful of counts. Relative to the germline gene, one junction end is altered; a read error may explain this. The chain links TRBV9 to TRBJ2-7; D remains ambiguous. The germline gives CDR1 SGDLS, CDR2 YYNGEE. This CDR3 comprises 10 residues. CDR3 DNA sequence: TGCCCCTCGCGTCTCTCCGAGCAGTACTTC. The encoded protein is CPSRLSEQYF.

This clone has a handful of counts. The gene calls are TRBV6-1 and TRBJ2-5, with 8 nucleotides matching TRBD1. The CDR3 loop spans 15 amino acids. Germline V gene sequence: CDR1 MNHNS, CDR2 SASEGT. After removal of 5 bases from V and 5 bases from J, the junction contained 10 bases not matched to a gene. This CDR3 reads CASSPFQGARETQYF. In DNA form, the CDR3 reads TGTGCCAGCAGTCCTTTTCAGGGGGCGCGGGAGACCCAGTACTTC.

V gene TRBV9 combines with J gene TRBJ2-6, with 9 bases identical to TRBD1. The CDR3 covers 16 residues. Unmatched junction bases numbered 1, after V lost 3 bases and J lost 0 bases. Germline V gene sequence: CDR1 SGDLS, CDR2 YYNGEE. CDR3 region: CASSEDRGSGANVLTF. The CDR3 DNA follows: TGTGCCAGCAGCGAGGACAGGGGCTCTGGGGCCAACGTCCTGACTTTC.

CDR3 protein: CASSLTGTSGEKLFF. Here the CDR3 DNA reads TGCGCCAGCAGCCTAACCGGGACGTCGGGTGAAAAACTGTTTTTT. This chain uses TRBV4-1 with TRBJ1-4, with D possibly being TRBD1 (5 bases). The germline V gene encodes CDR1 MGHRA and CDR2 YSYEKL. V lost 4 bases and J lost 7, with 16 bases in between. The CDR3 contains 15 residues.

The chain combines TRBV18 with TRBJ2-1, with TRBD1 matching 7 bases. The CDR3 has 12 residues. The germline V gene has CDR1 KGHSH and CDR2 LQKENI. V lost 2 bases and J lost 9; bases outside the gene matches: 1. The CDR3 loop is CASSPDRVEQFF. DNA of the CDR3: TGTGCCAGCTCACCAGACAGGGTTGAGCAGTTCTTC.

The chain couples TRBV5-4 to TRBJ2-2; TRBD2 matches at 7 bases. CDR1 and CDR2 from the germline V gene are SGHNT and YYREEE (reference sequence). The CDR3 consists of 14 residues. The junction had 1 base not matched to a gene; V was cut back by 0 bases and J by 5 bases. The CDR3: CASSLVGLTGELFF. In DNA, the CDR3 is TGTGCCAGCAGCTTGGTGGGACTAACCGGGGAGCTGTTTTTT.

The chain links TRBV2 to TRBJ2-1; a weak D match, TRBD1 (6 bases). The CDR3 is 15 residues long. The germline V gene has CDR1 SNHLY and CDR2 FYNNEI. V was shortened by 4 bases and J by 5 bases, with 15 bases between the two germline ends. Here the CDR3 reads CASSGGGTGHNEQFF. The CDR3 bases are TGTGCCAGCAGTGGAGGGGGAACAGGACACAATGAGCAGTTCTTC.

A few counts support this clone. The gene calls are TRBV7-9 and TRBJ2-3; 7 positions agree with TRBD1. V lost 2 bases to trimming and J lost 0 bases; unmatched junction nucleotides: 2. CDR1 is SEHNR and CDR2 is FQNEAQ in the germline V gene (reference sequence). The length of the CDR3 is 15 residues. CDR3 nucleotide sequence: TGTGCCAGCAGCTTACTGGGACAGAGCACAGATACGCAGTATTTT. Translation: CASSLLGQSTDTQYF.

This sequence joins TRBV6-6 and TRBJ2-5; TRBD2 matches 8 bases. There are 15 residues in the CDR3. Germline V lookup: CDR1 MNHNY, CDR2 SVGAGI (reference sequence). Germline trimming cut 2 bases from V and 2 bases from J; bases unmatched to any gene: 4. CDR3 coding DNA: TGTGCCAGCAGTTACGGACTAGCCCATCAAGAGACCCAGTACTTC. Residues: CASSYGLAHQETQYF.

J is TRBJ1-5 and V is TRBV4-1; D uncertain. There are 13 residues in the CDR3. Germline lookup yields CDR1 MGHRA and CDR2 YSYEKL. The germline V and J ends were trimmed by 4 bases and 5 bases, with 9 bases remaining between them. CDR3 DNA sequence: TGCGCCAGCAGCCCCCGGATTTATCAGCCCCAGCATTTT. Translation gives CASSPRIYQPQHF.

This clone was seen a few times. The chain carries TRBV6-6 and TRBJ1-1; tentative D call: TRBD1 (5 bases). Germline CDR1 reads MNHNY; CDR2 reads SVGAGI (reference sequence). CDR3 length equals 11 residues. Between the trimmed V and J ends, which lost 6 bases and 6 bases, there was a span of 8 bases. DNA for the CDR3: TGTGCCAGCAGCCAGGGTTCTGAAGCTTTCTTT. Its protein product is CASSQGSEAFF.

This rearrangement joins TRBV29-1 to TRBJ2-2; D remains unclear. The CDR3 is 11 amino acids. The ends were cut back, 4 bases at V and 6 bases at J, with 6 bases in the middle. Germline V gene lookup returns CDR1 SQVTM and CDR2 ANQGSEA. CDR3 nucleotide sequence: TGCAGCGTTGTTCGCGCCGGGGAGCTGTTTTTT. Protein: CSVVRAGELFF.

The rearrangement joins TRBV27 to TRBJ2-2; no firm D call. This CDR3 region has 18 residues. CDR1 and CDR2 from the germline V gene are MNHEY and SMNVEV (reference sequence). The V end lost 8 bases, the J end lost 8 bases, and 30 bases lay between the germline ends. The CDR3 bases are TGTGCCAGCGCCCTGAGTCCCCCCGCCGGGTCCTGGGCGGGGGAGCTGTTTTTT. Amino acid sequence: CASALSPPAGSWAGELFF.

The rearrangement joins TRBV19 to TRBJ1-2; D may be TRBD1 (5 bases). The CDR3 totals 11 residues. The V end lost 8 bases, the J end lost 5 bases, and 9 bases lay between the germline ends. Germline loops: CDR1 LNHDA, CDR2 SQIVND (reference sequence). CDR3 protein: CASGGVYGYTF. In DNA form, the CDR3 reads TGTGCCAGTGGGGGAGTTTATGGCTACACCTTC.

This clone was observed a handful of times. This sequence joins TRBV29-1 and TRBJ1-1, with 11 nucleotides matching TRBD1. Per germline, CDR1 SQVTM and CDR2 ANQGSEA. This CDR3 is 18 amino acids long. With 0 bases clipped from V and 5 bases from J, the junction kept 14 bases outside the gene matches. CDR3 residues: CSVEDISRTGGGETEAFF. CDR3 DNA sequence: TGCAGCGTTGAAGATATCTCGAGGACAGGGGGCGGTGAGACTGAAGCTTTCTTT.

The J gene is TRBJ2-1, the V gene TRBV30; 9 bases fit TRBD2. CDR1 and CDR2 from the germline V gene are GTSNPN and SVGIG (reference sequence). After removal of 4 bases from V and 5 bases from J, the junction contained 0 bases not matched to a gene. This CDR3 contains 12 residues. The CDR3 reads CAWTSGNNEQFF. For the CDR3, the DNA is TGTGCCTGGACTAGCGGGAACAATGAGCAGTTCTTC.

This clone was seen a handful of times. V gene TRBV29-1 combines with J gene TRBJ2-1; D gene ambiguous. Germline V CDR1 and CDR2: SQVTM, ANQGSEA. Trimming shortened V by 5 bases and J by 5 bases, and 4 bases separated the two germline ends. The CDR3 length is 10 residues. CDR3 loop: CSVSNNEQFF. DNA of the CDR3: TGCAGCGTTTCTAACAATGAGCAGTTCTTC.

The rearrangement uses TRBV30 and TRBJ1-1; TRBD1 might be the D (5 bases). The CDR3 consists of 13 residues. V dropped 4 bases and J dropped 8 bases, with 17 bases sitting between them. Germline V lookup: CDR1 GTSNPN, CDR2 SVGIG (reference sequence). CDR3 in amino acids: CAWNHGGGDEAFF. In nucleotides, the CDR3 is TGTGCCTGGAACCACGGTGGTGGGGACGAAGCTTTCTTT.

This clone has more than one count but fewer than ten. The V gene is TRBV29-1, the J gene TRBJ1-2; the D is unclear. Germline V gene lookup returns CDR1 SQVTM and CDR2 ANQGSEA. Trimming left V 4 bases short and J 1 base short, with 13 bases between. The CDR3 spans 14 residues. CDR3 residues: CSVAESGVNYGYTF. The CDR3 DNA is TGCAGCGTTGCGGAGTCAGGAGTTAACTATGGCTACACCTTC.

This clone was recorded a few times. The gene calls are TRBV29-1 and TRBJ1-2; 9 positions match TRBD1. Germline CDR1 SQVTM, CDR2 ANQGSEA. This CDR3 contains 11 residues. J gave up 6 bases and V 6 bases, and 2 bases lay outside the gene matches. The CDR3: CSVTGGDGYTF. In DNA form, the CDR3 reads TGCAGCGTGACAGGGGGGGATGGCTACACCTTC.

The chain recombines TRBV7-9 with TRBJ2-7; 7 positions match TRBD1. Losses at the gene ends were 5 bases for V and 2 bases for J; bases not matched to a gene: 6. The length of the CDR3 is 14 residues. CDR1 is SEHNR, CDR2 FQNEAQ, per germline (reference sequence). The CDR3 DNA reads TGTGCCAGCAGCCCTCCACAGGGGACCTACGAGCAGTACTTC. It specifies CASSPPQGTYEQYF.

The chain links TRBV29-1 to TRBJ1-1; no reliable D call. This CDR3 comprises 14 residues. V was cut by 3 bases and J by 0 bases, with 11 bases left in between. The germline V gene has CDR1 SQVTM and CDR2 ANQGSEA. The CDR3 sequence is CSVDDRLMNTEAFF. The CDR3 DNA reads as TGCAGCGTTGACGATCGACTTATGAACACTGAAGCTTTCTTT.